The clone carrying this T cell receptor beta chain appeared once. One end of the junction fails to match germline, which may point to a read error. The data were taken from a study of CD8+ T cells in alopecia areata. The treatment was: oral pan-JAK inhibitor, 5-10 mg twice daily. The germline gives CDR1 SGHAT, CDR2 FQNNGV. The CDR3 is 13 residues long. Reverse transcribed after extraction, RNA yielded cDNA as the sequencing template. This table comes from immunoSEQ multiplex PCR, and its TCRdb copy is limited to in-frame clones, with some not included. The sample contains 120,000 or so clones, roughly 57% of which appear only once.

The rearrangement joins TRBV11-2 to TRBJ1-1; no definite D call. Sequenced here: CD4+ T cells sorted from blood, sampled at week 4, from a patient treated with tofacitinib. The source is a human donor with alopecia areata. The CDR3 nucleotides read TGTGCCAGCAGCCTAGAGGGGAACACTGAAGCTTTCTTT. Amino acid sequence: CASSLEGNTEAFF.